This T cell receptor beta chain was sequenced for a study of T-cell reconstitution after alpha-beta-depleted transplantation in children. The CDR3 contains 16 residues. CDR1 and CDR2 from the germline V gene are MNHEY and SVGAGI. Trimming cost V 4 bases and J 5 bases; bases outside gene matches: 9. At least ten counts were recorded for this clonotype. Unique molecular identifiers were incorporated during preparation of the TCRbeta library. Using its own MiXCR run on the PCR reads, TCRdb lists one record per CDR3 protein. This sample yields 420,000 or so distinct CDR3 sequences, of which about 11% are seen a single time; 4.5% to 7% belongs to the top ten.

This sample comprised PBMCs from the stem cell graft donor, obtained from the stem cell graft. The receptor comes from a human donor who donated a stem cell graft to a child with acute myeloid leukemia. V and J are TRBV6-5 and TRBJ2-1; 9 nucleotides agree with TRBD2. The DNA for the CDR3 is TGTGCCAGCAGTTCTGTCATAGCGGGGGCCCACAATGAGCAGTTCTTC. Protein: CASSSVIAGAHNEQFF.